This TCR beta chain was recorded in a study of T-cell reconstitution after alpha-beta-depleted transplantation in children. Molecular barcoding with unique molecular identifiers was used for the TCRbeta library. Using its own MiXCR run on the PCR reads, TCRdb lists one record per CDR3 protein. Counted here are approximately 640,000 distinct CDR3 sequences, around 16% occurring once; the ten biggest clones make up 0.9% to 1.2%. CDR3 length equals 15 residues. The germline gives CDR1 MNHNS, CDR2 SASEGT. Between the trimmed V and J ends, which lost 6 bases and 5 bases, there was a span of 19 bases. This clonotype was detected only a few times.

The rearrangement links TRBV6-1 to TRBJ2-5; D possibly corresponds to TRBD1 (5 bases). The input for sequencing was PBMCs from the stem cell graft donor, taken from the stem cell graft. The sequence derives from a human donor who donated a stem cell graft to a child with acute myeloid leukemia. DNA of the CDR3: TGTGCCAGCAGCCGTGGACCGCAGGGTCGGGAGACCCAGTACTTC. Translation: CASSRGPQGRETQYF.